This TCR beta chain was observed in a study of T cells after yellow fever vaccination. Study information: It was SMART-Seq v4 Ultra Low Input that prepared the fractions with low cell numbers. Study-wide results and limits: The study re-detected most primary-vaccination clones after the booster (96% CD4, just over 85% CD8).

As for this clonotype: Its antigen is undetermined.

V lost 5 bases and J lost 0, with 10 bases in between. Germline V gene lookup returns CDR1 SQVTM and CDR2 ANQGSEA. CDR3 size: 14 residues. A universal primer site and UMIs were added as TCR cDNA was made by 5'RACE template switching. TCRdb re-called the 5' RACE reads through MiXCR, storing one row per CDR3 protein. Of 620,000 or so distinct CDR3 sequences in the sample, about 12% are singletons; the top ten hold 14% to 15%. Sequences were derived from PBMCs, sampled on the day of the yellow fever booster vaccination. The V call is TRBV29-1, the J call TRBJ2-2, with D maybe TRBD1 (5 bases). The clonotype originates from a man aged 25-40 years who received the YFV17D yellow fever vaccine. CDR3 residues: CSVSGQTNTGELFF. CDR3 sequence (DNA): TGCAGCGTTAGTGGACAAACGAACACCGGGGAGCTGTTTTTT.